The clone carrying this T cell receptor beta chain has a handful of counts. Its antigen is not known. The source of the sample is a study of glioma-infiltrating T cells. Study findings and constraints: Above-expected tissue-blood divergence occurred in all gliomas, most in low-grade ones. Tissue and blood shared very few CDR3 sequences.

TCR alpha and beta CDR3 regions were amplified from RNA using iRepertoire nested multiplex PCR. One-step reverse transcription and amplification started from approximately 100-400 ng of tissue mRNA or PBMC total RNA. TCRdb reprocessed the multiplex PCR reads via MiXCR and lists one record per CDR3 protein. This sample yields 100,000 to 150,000 distinct CDR3 sequences, of which about 25% are seen a single time; 27% belongs to the top ten. Trimming removed 4 bases from V and 4 bases from J; junction bases left unmatched: 4. This CDR3 is built from 15 residues. CDR1 is SGHTA, CDR2 FQGNSA, per germline. Source material: glioma tissue, nonneoplastic brain tissue, or PBMCs (not recorded which). The genes are TRBV7-2 and TRBJ1-5, with 10 bases fitting TRBD1. This TCR was recovered from a human donor with low-grade glioma or glioblastoma, undergoing nonglioma brain surgery, or in good health (not recorded which). The CDR3 region has the DNA TGTGCCAGCAGCTCGGGACAGGGGCGAAATCAGCCCCAGCATTTT. Amino acids: CASSSGQGRNQPQHF.